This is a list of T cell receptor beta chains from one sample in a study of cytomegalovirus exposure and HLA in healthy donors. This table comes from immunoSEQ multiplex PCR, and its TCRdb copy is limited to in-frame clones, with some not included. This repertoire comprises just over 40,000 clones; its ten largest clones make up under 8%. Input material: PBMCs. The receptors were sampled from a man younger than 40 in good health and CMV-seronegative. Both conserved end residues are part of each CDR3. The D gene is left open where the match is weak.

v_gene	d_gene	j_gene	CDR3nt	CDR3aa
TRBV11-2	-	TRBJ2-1	TGTGCCAGCAGCGTATGGGGGACAGGACTAGCGCACTCCTACAATGAGCAGTTCTTC	CASSVWGTGLAHSYNEQFF
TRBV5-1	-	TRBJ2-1	TGCGCCAGCAGCTTAACAGGAGTTGTCTACAATGAGCAGTTCTTC	CASSLTGVVYNEQFF
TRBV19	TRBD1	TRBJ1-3	TGTGCCAGTAGACAACCAGGGGGCTCTGGAAACACCATATATTTT	CASRQPGGSGNTIYF
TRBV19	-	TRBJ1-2	TGTGCCAGTAGTATTGTGGGGGCGTCTAACTATGGCTACACCTTC	CASSIVGASNYGYTF
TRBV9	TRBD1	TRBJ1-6	TGTGCCAGCAGCGTAGGGGGACAGAAGATTAATTCACCCCTCCACTTT	CASSVGGQKINSPLHF
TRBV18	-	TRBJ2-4	TGTGCCAGCTCACCAAACAGGGTGGACATTCAGTACTTC	CASSPNRVDIQYF
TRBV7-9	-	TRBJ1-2	TGTGCCAGCAGCTTAGTGGCCGCAAATGGCTACACCTTC	CASSLVAANGYTF
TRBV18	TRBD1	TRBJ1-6	TGTGCCAGCTCACCGGGGACAGGGGGCAGCGGTTCACCCCTCCACTTT	CASSPGTGGSGSPLHF
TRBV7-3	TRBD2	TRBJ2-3	TGTGCCAGCAGCGATACGTTGGGACTAGCGGGGACAGATACGCAGTATTTT	CASSDTLGLAGTDTQYF
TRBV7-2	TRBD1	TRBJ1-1	TGTGCCAGCAGCGGACAGGGGGCGGGCACTGAAGCTTTCTTT	CASSGQGAGTEAFF
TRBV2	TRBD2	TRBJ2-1	TGTGCCAGCCACCGGGCACTTAGCGGGAGTCCCAATGAGCAGTTCTTC	CASHRALSGSPNEQFF
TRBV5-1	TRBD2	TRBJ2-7	TGCGCCAGCAGCGGTTTAACCGTCGCCGGGACTAGCGGGAGGAAGAGCGCCTACGAGCAGTACTTC	CASSGLTVAGTSGRKSAYEQYF
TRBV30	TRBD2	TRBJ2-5	TGTGCCTGGAGAGGGGCTAGCGGGGGACAAGAGAACCAGTACTTC	CAWRGASGGQENQYF
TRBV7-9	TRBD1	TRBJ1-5	TGTGCCAGCGACAGGGGTTTCGGACAGCCCCAGCATTTT	CASDRGFGQPQHF
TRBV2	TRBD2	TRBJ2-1	TGTGCCAGCAGTGAGGCAGCGGGAGCTTCCTACAATGAGCAGTTCTTC	CASSEAAGASYNEQFF
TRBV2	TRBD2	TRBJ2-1	TGTGCCAGTGGGACTAGCGGGCCGTACAATGAGCAGTTCTTC	CASGTSGPYNEQFF
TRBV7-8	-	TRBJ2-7	TGTGCCAGCAGCTTAGCGTTCACTAAAAGCTACGAGCAGTACTTC	CASSLAFTKSYEQYF
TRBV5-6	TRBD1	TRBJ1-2	TGTGCCAGCAGCACCAAGGACAGGGCCTATGGCTACACCTTC	CASSTKDRAYGYTF
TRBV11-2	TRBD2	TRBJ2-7	TGTGCCAGCAGCTTCGTAGCGGGGGCCTACGAGCAGTACTTC	CASSFVAGAYEQYF
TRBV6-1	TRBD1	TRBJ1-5	TGTGCCAGCAGTGAAGTGCCGGACAGGGAGCAGCCCCAGCATTTT	CASSEVPDREQPQHF
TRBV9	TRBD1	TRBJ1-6	TGTGCCAGCAGCGTAGCCTCAGGGGGTAATTCACCCCTCCACTTT	CASSVASGGNSPLHF
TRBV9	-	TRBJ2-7	TGTGCCAGCTCCAGTACGGGGGGCATTTACGAGCAGTACTTC	CASSSTGGIYEQYF
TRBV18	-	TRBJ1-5	TGTGCCAGCTCACCACAGGGGGACAATCAGCCCCAGCATTTT	CASSPQGDNQPQHF
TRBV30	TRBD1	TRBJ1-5	TGTGCCTGGGACAGGGGTTCCAATCAGCCCCAGCATTTT	CAWDRGSNQPQHF
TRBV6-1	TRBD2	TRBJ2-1	TGTGCCAGCAGTGAAGGTGGCGGGAGTTACAATGAGCAGTTCTTC	CASSEGGGSYNEQFF
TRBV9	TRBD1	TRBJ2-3	TGTGCCAGCAGCGTAGCGACAGGACTCGTGACAGGGGAGAGCACAGATACGCAGTATTTT	CASSVATGLVTGESTDTQYF
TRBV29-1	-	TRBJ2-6	TGCAGCGTTGAGGGGGGAACTGGGGCCAACGTCCTGACTTTC	CSVEGGTGANVLTF
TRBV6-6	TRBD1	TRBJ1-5	TGTGCCAGCAGTTACGCCCGGGACAGGGCCGGGAAGCTCCAGCATTTT	CASSYARDRAGKLQHF
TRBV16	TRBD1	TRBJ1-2	TGTGCCAGCAGCCAACAAACAGGGGGCTTCGATGGCTACACCTTC	CASSQQTGGFDGYTF
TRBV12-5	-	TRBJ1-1	TGTGCTAGTGGTGCGGGAGTTGAAGCTTTCTTT	CASGAGVEAFF
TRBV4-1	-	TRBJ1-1	TGCGCCAGCAGCCATGACTTATTGAACACTGAAGCTTTCTTT	CASSHDLLNTEAFF
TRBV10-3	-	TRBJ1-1	TGTGCCACCCTGGGGGGCACTGAAGCTTTCTTT	CATLGGTEAFF
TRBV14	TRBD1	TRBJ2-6	TGTGCCAGCAGCCAGGCACAGGGGTTTTTGGCTTTC	CASSQAQGFLAF
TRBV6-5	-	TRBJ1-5	TGTGCCAGCAGTTACCAGGGCGGCAATCAGCCCCAGCATTTT	CASSYQGGNQPQHF
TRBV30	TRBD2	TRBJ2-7	TGTGCCGGGAGTGTTGGGGGGGTCCGCGGCTACGAGCAGTACTTC	CAGSVGGVRGYEQYF
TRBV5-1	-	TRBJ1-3	TGCGCCAGCAGCTTCACTGACAGCTCTGGAAACACCATATATTTT	CASSFTDSSGNTIYF
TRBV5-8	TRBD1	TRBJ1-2	TGTGCCAGCACCCGGGACAGGGGCGATGGCTACACCTTC	CASTRDRGDGYTF
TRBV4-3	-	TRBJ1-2	TGCGCCAGCAGCCAAGGGCAGGGGCCCCGCGGACTGCGGTATAGCTATGGCTACACCTTC	CASSQGQGPRGLRYSYGYTF
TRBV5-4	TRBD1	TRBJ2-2	TGTGCCAGCAGCTTGGGGGTGGGACAGGGGAACACCGGGGAGCTGTTTTTT	CASSLGVGQGNTGELFF
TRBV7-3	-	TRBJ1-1	TGTGCCAGCAGCCTAAGCAGGGTCAAGGACACTGAAGCTTTCTTT	CASSLSRVKDTEAFF
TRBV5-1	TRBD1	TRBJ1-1	TGCGCCAGCAGCTCGGGACAGGGTGGTGCCACTGAAGCTTTCTTT	CASSSGQGGATEAFF
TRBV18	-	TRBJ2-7	TGTGCCAGCTCACCCCCTTTGACTGAAGTCGCCTACGAGCAGTACTTC	CASSPPLTEVAYEQYF
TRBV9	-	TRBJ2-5	TGTGCCAGCAGCGTTGGGACTCAACAAGAGACCCAGTACTTC	CASSVGTQQETQYF
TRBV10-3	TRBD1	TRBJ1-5	TGTGCCATCAGCCCGGGACAGGGCAATCAGCCCCAGCATTTT	CAISPGQGNQPQHF
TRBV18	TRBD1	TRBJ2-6	TGTGCCAGCTCACCTCGACAGGGGGGCCTATCTGGGGCCAACGTCCTGACTTTC	CASSPRQGGLSGANVLTF
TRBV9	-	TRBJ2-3	TGTGCCAGCAGCGGCGGGGTTTCAGATACGCAGTATTTT	CASSGGVSDTQYF